A selection of T cell receptor beta chains follows, all from one sample in a study of glioma-infiltrating T cells after dendritic cell vaccination. The data were produced by immunoSEQ multiplex PCR, yet TCRdb's version contains in-frame clones alone and is incomplete. The data hold about 73,000 clones, with about four fifths observed a single time. The starting material was blood, obtained before dendritic cell vaccination. The receptors shown here come from a human donor with glioblastoma. The CDR3 runs from the conserved cysteine through the conserved F or W. Fields, in order: J gene, D gene, clone size, V gene, CDR3 DNA, CDR3 protein. The D gene is left open where the match is weak. Rows may omit the clone size; those that give it use once, few, many or a size class.

j_call: TRBJ1-5
d_call: TRBD1
clone_size: NA
v_call: TRBV2
cdr3_nt: TGTGCCAGCAGTACGGGACAGGGAACGTCGTGGGGCAATCAGCCCCAGCATTTT
cdr3_aa: CASSTGQGTSWGNQPQHF

j_call: TRBJ2-2
d_call: NA
clone_size: NA
v_call: TRBV27
cdr3_nt: TGTGCCAGCAGACCGGGAGCGAACACCGGGGAGCTGTTTTTT
cdr3_aa: CASRPGANTGELFF

j_call: TRBJ2-2
d_call: TRBD1
clone_size: NA
v_call: TRBV5-1
cdr3_nt: TGCGCCAGCAGCTTCGTGACAGGGACCGGGGAGCTGTTTTTT
cdr3_aa: CASSFVTGTGELFF

j_call: TRBJ2-3
d_call: TRBD2
clone_size: NA
v_call: TRBV5-1
cdr3_nt: TGCGCCAGCAGTCGGAGTCTAGCGGGGGGGCAGGGCACAGATACGCAGTATTTT
cdr3_aa: CASSRSLAGGQGTDTQYF

j_call: TRBJ2-2
d_call: TRBD2
clone_size: NA
v_call: TRBV5-1
cdr3_nt: TGCGCCAGCAGACCAGCGGGAGTTGATGCCGGGGAGCTGTTTTTT
cdr3_aa: CASRPAGVDAGELFF

j_call: TRBJ1-2
d_call: NA
clone_size: NA
v_call: TRBV5-6
cdr3_nt: TGTGCCAGCAGCCCCCCCGGAGATCCCACCTATGGCTACACCTTC
cdr3_aa: CASSPPGDPTYGYTF

j_call: TRBJ2-4
d_call: TRBD1
clone_size: NA
v_call: TRBV11-1
cdr3_nt: TGTGCCAGCAGCCGCACACAGGGGGCCAAAAACATTCAGTACTTC
cdr3_aa: CASSRTQGAKNIQYF

j_call: TRBJ2-7
d_call: NA
clone_size: NA
v_call: TRBV5-1
cdr3_nt: TGCGCCAGCAGCCTGACAGGTTCCTACGAGCAGTACTTC
cdr3_aa: CASSLTGSYEQYF

j_call: TRBJ1-1
d_call: TRBD1
clone_size: NA
v_call: TRBV6-1
cdr3_nt: TGTGCCAGCAGAGATGACAGGGGGAACACTGAAGCTTTCTTT
cdr3_aa: CASRDDRGNTEAFF

j_call: TRBJ1-5
d_call: TRBD1
clone_size: NA
v_call: TRBV6-4
cdr3_nt: TGTGCCAGCAGTGAGCCGGGACAGGGGAACCAGCCCCAGCATTTT
cdr3_aa: CASSEPGQGNQPQHF

j_call: TRBJ1-3
d_call: NA
clone_size: medium-sized
v_call: TRBV4-1
cdr3_nt: TGCGCCAGCAGCCAAGAGGGTACGCCAGGGAAAGGAAACACCATATATTTT
cdr3_aa: CASSQEGTPGKGNTIYF

j_call: TRBJ1-4
d_call: NA
clone_size: NA
v_call: TRBV7-6
cdr3_nt: TGTGCCAGCAGCTTAGAGGGCGGGACAACTAATGAAAAACTGTTTTTT
cdr3_aa: CASSLEGGTTNEKLFF